This entry concerns a single T cell receptor beta chain. PCR primers comprised 60 Vbeta and 13 Jbeta primers. The protocol was immunoSEQ multiplex PCR, while the TCRdb copy is restricted to in-frame clones and leaves out a portion. The sample shows tens of thousands of clones, roughly 80% of them seen only once. This specimen belongs to a study of cytomegalovirus exposure and HLA in healthy donors. Study at large: The Caucasian-associated ancestry cluster contained approximately 81% of the 398 genotyped donors.

This CDR3 is built from 13 residues. The germline gives CDR1 SGHTS, CDR2 YDEGEE. Trimming removed 1 base at V and 5 bases at J, with 9 bases between. V is TRBV5-8 and J is TRBJ1-1; possible D gene TRBD1, 5 bases. Material: PBMCs. The TCR comes from a middle-aged man in good health and CMV-seropositive. The CDR3 DNA sequence: TGTGCCAGCAGCTTGTACGGGGGAACTGAAGCTTTCTTT. Translating it yields CASSLYGGTEAFF.